This T cell receptor (beta chain) comes out of a study of sequential checkpoint blockade in melanoma. Study at large: Randomization was 1:1 between first-line nivolumab→ipilimumab and ipilimumab→nivolumab.

Sequenced by immunoSEQ multiplex PCR; TCRdb stores in-frame clones only, minus some. This sample has over 25,000 clones; about 72% occur once, and the top ten carry roughly 14%. Germline trimming cut 3 bases from V and 7 bases from J; bases unmatched to any gene: 16. The CDR3 spans 17 residues. Germline V gene lookup returns CDR1 SGHDT and CDR2 YYEEEE. Treatment given: randomized to nivolumab then ipilimumab (arm A) or the reverse (arm B). This specimen was CD8+ T cells sorted from blood (inferred from file names), taken from a patient given nivolumab and ipilimumab in sequence. J is TRBJ2-1 and V is TRBV5-6; 7 bases fit TRBD2. The source of this sequence is a human donor with melanoma. The CDR3 sequence: CASSSEKFLGGRNEQFF. CDR3 DNA sequence: TGTGCCAGCAGCTCAGAGAAATTTCTGGGGGGGAGGAATGAGCAGTTCTTC.